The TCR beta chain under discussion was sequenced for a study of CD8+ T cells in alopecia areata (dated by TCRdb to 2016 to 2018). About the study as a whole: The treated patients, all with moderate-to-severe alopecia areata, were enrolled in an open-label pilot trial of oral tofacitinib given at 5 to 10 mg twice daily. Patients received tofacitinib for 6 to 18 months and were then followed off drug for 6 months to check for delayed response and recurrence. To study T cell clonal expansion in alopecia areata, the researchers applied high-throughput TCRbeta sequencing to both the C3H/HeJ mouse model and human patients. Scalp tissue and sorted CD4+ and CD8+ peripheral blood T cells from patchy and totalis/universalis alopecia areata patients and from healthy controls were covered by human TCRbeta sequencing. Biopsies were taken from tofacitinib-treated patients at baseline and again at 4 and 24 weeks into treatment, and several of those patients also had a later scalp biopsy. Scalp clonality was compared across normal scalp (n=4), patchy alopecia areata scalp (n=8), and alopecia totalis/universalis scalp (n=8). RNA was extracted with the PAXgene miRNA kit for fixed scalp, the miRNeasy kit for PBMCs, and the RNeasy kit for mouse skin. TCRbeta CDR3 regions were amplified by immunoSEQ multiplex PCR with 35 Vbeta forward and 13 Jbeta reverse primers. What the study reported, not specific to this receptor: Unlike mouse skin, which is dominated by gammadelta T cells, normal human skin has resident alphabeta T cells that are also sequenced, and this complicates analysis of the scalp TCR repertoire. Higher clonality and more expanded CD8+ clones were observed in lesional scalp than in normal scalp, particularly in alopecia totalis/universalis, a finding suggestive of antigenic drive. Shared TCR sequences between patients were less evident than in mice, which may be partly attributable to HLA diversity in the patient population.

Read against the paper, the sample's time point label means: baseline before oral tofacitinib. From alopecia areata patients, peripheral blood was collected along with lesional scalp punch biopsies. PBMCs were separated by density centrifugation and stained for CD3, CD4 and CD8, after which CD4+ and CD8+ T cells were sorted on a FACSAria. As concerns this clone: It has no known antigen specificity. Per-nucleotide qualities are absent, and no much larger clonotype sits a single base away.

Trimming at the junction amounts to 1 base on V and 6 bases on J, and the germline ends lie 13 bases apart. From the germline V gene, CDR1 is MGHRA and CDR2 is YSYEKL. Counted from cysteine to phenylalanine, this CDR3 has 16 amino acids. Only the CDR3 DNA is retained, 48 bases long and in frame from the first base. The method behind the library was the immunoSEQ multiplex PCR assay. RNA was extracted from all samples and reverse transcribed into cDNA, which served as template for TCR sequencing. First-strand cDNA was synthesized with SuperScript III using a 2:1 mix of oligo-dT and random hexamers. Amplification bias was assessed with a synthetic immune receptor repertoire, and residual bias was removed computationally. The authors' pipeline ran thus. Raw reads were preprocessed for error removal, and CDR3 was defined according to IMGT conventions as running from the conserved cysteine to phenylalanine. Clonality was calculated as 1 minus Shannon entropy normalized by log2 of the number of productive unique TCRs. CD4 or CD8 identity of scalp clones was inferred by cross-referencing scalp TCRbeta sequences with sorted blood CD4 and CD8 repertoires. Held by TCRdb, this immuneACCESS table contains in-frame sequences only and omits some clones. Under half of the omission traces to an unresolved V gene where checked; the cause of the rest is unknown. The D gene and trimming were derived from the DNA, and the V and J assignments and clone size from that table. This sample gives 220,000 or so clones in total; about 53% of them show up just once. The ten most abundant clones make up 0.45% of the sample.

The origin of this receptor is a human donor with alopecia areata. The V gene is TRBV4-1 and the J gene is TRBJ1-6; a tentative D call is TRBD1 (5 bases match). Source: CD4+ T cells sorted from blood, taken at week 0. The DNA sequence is TGCGCCAGCAGCCAAGTTATGACAGTTACTAATTCACCCCTCCACTTT. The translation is CASSQVMTVTNSPLHF.